Sequencing of this TCR beta chain was carried out in a study of cytomegalovirus exposure and HLA in healthy donors. Study in general: Early released data had tens of millions of unique TCRs, all coming from HLA-typed donors. Membership in the Caucasian-associated ancestry cluster was found for around 81% of approximately 400 genotyped donors. Study findings and constraints: Previous analysis showed most TCR beta V segments were productive about 90% or about 30% of the time.

Germline V gene lookup returns CDR1 MNHNS and CDR2 SASEGT. This CDR3 has 14 residues. Trimming removed 6 bases from V and 4 bases from J; junction bases left unmatched: 8. A multiplex PCR was run with 60 Vbeta primers and 13 Jbeta primers. Clones were read by immunoSEQ multiplex PCR, and TCRdb kept only the in-frame ones, dropping some. Of about 180,000 clones in the sample, 85% were seen once. Concerning this clone: Its matching antigen is unknown.

These donors, healthy bone marrow donors, were studied. The sequence derives from a boy under 10 years old in good health and CMV-seronegative. The V and J genes are TRBV6-1 and TRBJ1-2; 7 nucleotides align to TRBD1. Sequenced sample: PBMCs. The CDR3 here is CASRQGTSLYGYTF. In nucleotides, the CDR3 is TGTGCCAGCAGACAGGGGACATCCCTCTATGGCTACACCTTC.